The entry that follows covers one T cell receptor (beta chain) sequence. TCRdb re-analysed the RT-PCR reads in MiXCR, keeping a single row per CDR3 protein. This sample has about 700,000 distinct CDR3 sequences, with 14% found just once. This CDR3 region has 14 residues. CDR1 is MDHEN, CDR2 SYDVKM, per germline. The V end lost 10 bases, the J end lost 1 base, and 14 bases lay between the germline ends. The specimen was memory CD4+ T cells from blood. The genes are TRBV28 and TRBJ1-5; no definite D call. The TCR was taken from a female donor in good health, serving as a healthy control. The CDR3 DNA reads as TGTGCCACCCTCAATGGGCAGAGCAATCAGCCCCAGCATTTT. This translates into CATLNGQSNQPQHF.